This T cell receptor (beta chain) was captured by sequencing in a study of blood T cell repertoires in COVID-19. On the study more broadly: Donors in the United States, Italy and Spain gave samples during acute or convalescent COVID-19. PBMCs, B-cell-depleted T cells, or T cells provided the cDNA or gDNA that made up the material.

Germline V lookup: CDR1 LGHDT, CDR2 YNNKEL (reference sequence). Trimming pared 0 bases from V and 11 bases from J, leaving 11 bases between. This CDR3 has 13 residues. The authors' processing: By means of reference gene primer amplification, nucleated cell counts were estimated. Clones were sequenced by immunoSEQ multiplex PCR, and TCRdb holds only the in-frame ones, with some missing. D and trimming come from the DNA, and the V and J calls and clone size come from that table. The data show fewer than 200,000 clones, about 80% seen once. The V call is TRBV3-1 (or the pseudogene TRBV3-2), the J call TRBJ2-4, with no clear D. Sample: peripheral blood. The receptor's source is a man aged 55 to 70 with acute or convalescent COVID-19. The CDR3 loop reads CASSQDQSQVQYF. The CDR3 bases are TGTGCCAGCAGCCAAGATCAATCCCAGGTTCAGTACTTC.